This T cell receptor beta chain emerged from a study of Ad26.COV2.S vaccination and SARS-CoV-2 variants. Study-level information: Within the COV1001 Ad26.COV2.S trial arm, the donor was enrolled.

Treatment reported: over 15 received Ad26.COV2.S at low or high dose, single or two shots; roughly five received placebo; per-sample allocation not given. The study sampled participants on day 63 after the first vaccine or placebo injection. General study results and limits: Placebo recipients and vaccine recipients were similar in non-spike TCR breadth. Relative to placebo recipients, vaccine recipients exhibited elevated spike-specific TCR breadth.

Assay used: immunoSEQ multiplex PCR; TCRdb lists only in-frame clones, some missing. The table records 430,000 or so clones, around 90% of them present only once. This clone is a singleton in its sample. Its antigen is as yet unknown. CDR1 is GTSNPN, CDR2 SVGIG, per germline (reference sequence). The J segment lost 4 bases and the V segment lost 2 bases, leaving 16 bases of the junction unmatched. The CDR3 is 19 amino acids. The specimen was peripheral blood, collected in a trial of Ad26.COV2.S vaccine versus placebo. This chain joins TRBV30 and TRBJ2-6; 8 nucleotides agree with TRBD1. The receptor was isolated from a person between 18 and 65 years old who received the Ad26.COV2.S COVID-19 vaccine or a placebo. The CDR3 loop reads CAWSITGTGLGGGANVLTF. Written as DNA, the CDR3 is TGTGCCTGGAGTATCACCGGGACAGGCCTTGGGGGCGGGGCCAACGTCCTGACTTTC.